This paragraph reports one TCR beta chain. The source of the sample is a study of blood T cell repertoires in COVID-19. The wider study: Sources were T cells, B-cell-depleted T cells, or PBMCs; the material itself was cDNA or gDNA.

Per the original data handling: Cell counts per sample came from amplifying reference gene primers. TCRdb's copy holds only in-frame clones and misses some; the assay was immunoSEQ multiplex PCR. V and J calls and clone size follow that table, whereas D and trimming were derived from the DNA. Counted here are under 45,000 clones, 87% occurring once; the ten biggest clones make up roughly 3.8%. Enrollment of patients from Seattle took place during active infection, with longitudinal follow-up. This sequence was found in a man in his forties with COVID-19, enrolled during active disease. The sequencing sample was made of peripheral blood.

CDR3 sequence: CASSYPGGGGYEQYF. DNA for the CDR3: TGTGCCAGCAGTTACCCGGGGGGGGGCGGATACGAGCAGTACTTC. This chain uses TRBV6-6 with TRBJ2-7; 8 bases align to TRBD2. This CDR3 has 15 residues. Unmatched junction bases numbered 7, after V lost 2 bases and J lost 4 bases. CDR1 and CDR2 from the germline V gene are MNHNY and SVGAGI (reference sequence).